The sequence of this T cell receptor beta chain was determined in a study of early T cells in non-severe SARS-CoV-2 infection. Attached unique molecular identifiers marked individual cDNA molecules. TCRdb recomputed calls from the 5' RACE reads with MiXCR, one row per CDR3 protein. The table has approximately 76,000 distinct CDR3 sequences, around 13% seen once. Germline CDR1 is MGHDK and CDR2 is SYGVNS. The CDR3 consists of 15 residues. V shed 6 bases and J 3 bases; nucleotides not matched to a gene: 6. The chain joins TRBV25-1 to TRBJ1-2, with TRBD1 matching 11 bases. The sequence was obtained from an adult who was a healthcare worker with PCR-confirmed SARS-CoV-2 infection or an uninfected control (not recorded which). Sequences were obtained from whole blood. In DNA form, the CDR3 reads TGTGCCAGCAGCCCCGGGACAGGGGGTGACTATGGCTACACCTTC. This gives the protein CASSPGTGGDYGYTF.